These 18 T cell receptor beta chains share one sample of origin, sequenced in a study of cytomegalovirus exposure and HLA in healthy donors. A multiplex PCR was run with 60 Vbeta primers and 13 Jbeta primers. The data were produced by immunoSEQ multiplex PCR, yet TCRdb's version contains in-frame clones alone and is incomplete. Among some 110,000 clones listed, around 66% were seen once. The sequencing sample was made of PBMCs. The receptors derive from a young man in good health and CMV-seronegative.

The chain's CDR3 is CASQERGGAFF. For the CDR3, the DNA is TGTGCCAGCCAAGAGAGGGGGGGAGCTTTCTTT. V and J are TRBV28 and TRBJ1-1, with D possibly being TRBD1 (6 bases). From germline, CDR1 is MDHEN and CDR2 SYDVKM. The CDR3 totals 11 residues. V was trimmed by 8 bases and J by 10 bases, leaving 14 bases between them.

This chain uses TRBV5-1 with TRBJ2-7, with TRBD1 matching over 11 bases. CDR1 is SGHRS and CDR2 is YFSETQ in the germline V gene. Trimming removed 4 bases from V and 2 bases from J; junction bases left unmatched: 5. The CDR3 covers 15 residues. The CDR3 sequence is CASSRDRGTTYEQYF. The CDR3 DNA is TGCGCCAGCAGCCGGGACAGGGGGACCACCTACGAGCAGTACTTC.

The rearrangement joins TRBV5-1 to TRBJ2-3, with 10 bases lining up with TRBD2. The CDR3 consists of 17 residues. Germline CDR1 reads SGHRS; CDR2 reads YFSETQ. With 0 bases clipped from V and 0 bases from J, the junction kept 4 bases outside the gene matches. In nucleotides, the CDR3 is TGCGCCAGCAGCTTGGATCCTAGCGGGGGAAGCACAGATACGCAGTATTTT. Translation: CASSLDPSGGSTDTQYF.

This clone was recorded a few times. The gene calls are TRBV6-1 and TRBJ1-1, with a weak D call TRBD1 (6 bases). The CDR3 spans 12 residues. Trimming pared 8 bases from V and 3 bases from J, leaving 10 bases between. Per the germline V gene, CDR1 is MNHNS and CDR2 is SASEGT. This chain's CDR3 is CASPDRHTEAFF. CDR3 nucleotides: TGTGCCAGCCCAGACAGGCACACTGAAGCTTTCTTT.

This clone was detected only a few times. The V call is TRBV9, the J call TRBJ1-1; D might be TRBD1 (5 bases). CDR1 and CDR2 (germline): SGDLS, YYNGEE. Trimming shortened V by 3 bases and J by 7 bases, and 16 bases separated the two germline ends. The CDR3 has 14 amino acids. CDR3 residues: CASSATGGGVEAFF. CDR3 sequence (DNA): TGTGCCAGCAGCGCGACGGGCGGGGGGGTTGAAGCTTTCTTT.

The chain links TRBV7-2 to TRBJ1-1, with TRBD1 as a possible D gene (5 bases). The V end was cut by 2 bases, the J end by 11 bases, with 18 bases between. The germline CDR1 and CDR2 sequences are SGHTA and FQGNSA. CDR3 length equals 14 residues. CDR3 DNA sequence: TGTGCCAGCAGCTTATCCTTAGGTGCCAGGGATGCTTTCTTT. Translated: CASSLSLGARDAFF.

CDR3 sequence reads: CASSLAGGGLYEQYF. DNA of the CDR3: TGTGCCAGCAGTTTAGCCGGGGGTGGATTGTACGAGCAGTACTTC. The chain has TRBV28 and TRBJ2-7; TRBD2 is a possible D gene (6 bases). Germline CDR1 and CDR2: MDHEN and SYDVKM. The CDR3 totals 15 residues. V was pared by 2 bases and J by 4 bases, with 15 bases between.

The CDR3 loop reads CASSGQGGVSYEQYF. The DNA of the CDR3 is TGTGCCAGCAGCGGACAGGGTGGAGTCTCCTACGAGCAGTACTTC. V is TRBV6-1 and J is TRBJ2-7; 8 bases agree with TRBD1. CDR1 is MNHNS and CDR2 is SASEGT in the germline V gene. This CDR3 has 15 residues. Trimming took 6 bases from V and 0 from J; bases not matched to a gene: 7.

The rearrangement links TRBV27 to TRBJ1-1; D is uncertain. The CDR3 sequence is 14 residues long. CDR1 and CDR2 (germline): MNHEY, SMNVEV (reference sequence). Trimming cost V 7 bases and J 1 base, with 13 bases left between them. The DNA of the CDR3 is TGTGCCAGCAACCTCGGCGCGGGGAACACTGAAGCTTTCTTT. Encoded protein: CASNLGAGNTEAFF.

The chain carries TRBV18 and TRBJ2-3, with D possibly being TRBD1 (5 bases). Per the germline V gene, CDR1 is KGHSH and CDR2 is LQKENI. V lost 3 bases and J lost 1, with 11 bases in between. The CDR3 totals 15 residues. This CDR3 reads CASSPDNTRTDTQYF. The CDR3 bases are TGTGCCAGCTCACCGGACAACACACGCACAGATACGCAGTATTTT.

CDR3 coding DNA: TGTGCCAGCAGCCAAAGCTGGGGCTACACCTTC. The encoded protein is CASSQSWGYTF. The gene calls are TRBV5-6 and TRBJ1-2; D uncertain. There are 11 residues in the CDR3. The ends were cut back, 4 bases at V and 8 bases at J, with 9 bases in the middle. Germline loops: CDR1 SGHDT, CDR2 YYEEEE.

This clone was found a few times. V usage is TRBV5-5 and J usage is TRBJ2-2; 7 bases agree with TRBD2. J lost 1 base, V lost 0 bases, and 12 bases had no gene match. There are 19 residues in the CDR3. The germline gives CDR1 SGHKS, CDR2 YYEKEE (reference sequence). CDR3 protein: CASSLAPIRTSLNTGELFF. CDR3 DNA: TGTGCCAGCAGCTTGGCCCCGATTCGGACTAGTTTGAACACCGGGGAGCTGTTTTTT.

The CDR3 DNA reads as TGTGCCATCAGTGGGACTAGTACTTACAATGAGCAGTTCTTC. Its protein product is CAISGTSTYNEQFF. V gene TRBV10-3 combines with J gene TRBJ2-1, with TRBD2 matching 7 bases. CDR3 size: 14 residues. The germline V gene encodes CDR1 ENHRY and CDR2 SYGVKD. With 4 bases clipped from V and 4 bases from J, the junction kept 4 bases outside the gene matches.

CDR3 coding DNA: TGTGCCAGCAGTGAAGCGGGCCCCCCGGGGACAGATACGCAGTATTTT. It specifies CASSEAGPPGTDTQYF. This chain connects TRBV2 to TRBJ2-3, with a weak D call TRBD2 (5 bases). The V gene lost 0 bases and the J gene lost 3 bases, with 13 bases spanning the gap. The length of the CDR3 is 16 residues. Germline-derived CDR1 and CDR2 are SNHLY and FYNNEI. Full variable domain (missing parts from reference TRBV2 and TRBJ2-3): EPEVTQTPSHQVTQMGQEVILRCVPISNHLYFYWYRQILGQKVEFLVSFYNNEISEKSEIFDDQFSVERPDGSNFTLKIRSTKLEDSAMYFCASSEAGPPGTDTQYFGPGTRLTVL.

The V and J genes are TRBV6-6 and TRBJ2-2; D is unresolved. CDR1 and CDR2 (germline): MNHNY, SVGAGI (reference sequence). This CDR3 contains 14 residues. The V and J ends lost 0 bases and 6 bases respectively, with 8 bases between them. In DNA, the CDR3 is TGTGCCAGCAGTTACTCCGGGTTCCCCGGGGAGCTGTTTTTT. Its protein product is CASSYSGFPGELFF.

This rearrangement joins TRBV2 to TRBJ2-1; 7 bases agree with TRBD1. J lost 1 base, V lost 3 bases, and 3 bases had no gene match. From germline, CDR1 is SNHLY and CDR2 FYNNEI. There are 15 residues in the CDR3. Here the CDR3 reads CASSDGQASYNEQFF. The CDR3 DNA follows: TGTGCCAGCAGTGACGGACAGGCATCCTACAATGAGCAGTTCTTC. Looking up the rest from reference TRBV2 and TRBJ2-1 gives the full variable domain: EPEVTQTPSHQVTQMGQEVILRCVPISNHLYFYWYRQILGQKVEFLVSFYNNEISEKSEIFDDQFSVERPDGSNFTLKIRSTKLEDSAMYFCASSDGQASYNEQFFGPGTRLTVL.

This chain connects TRBV10-2 to TRBJ2-1; TRBD1 might be the D (6 bases). This CDR3 has 12 residues. Trimming removed 6 bases from V and 9 bases from J, with 12 bases in between. Germline V gene lookup returns CDR1 WSHSY and CDR2 SAAADI. The CDR3 protein is CASREIGGEQFF. CDR3 nucleotide sequence: TGCGCCAGCAGGGAAATAGGGGGTGAGCAGTTCTTC.

This clone was seen a few times. The rearrangement uses TRBV29-1 and TRBJ1-2; D is unresolved. Germline CDR1 is SQVTM and CDR2 is ANQGSEA. The CDR3 is made up of 11 amino acids. The V gene lost 2 bases and the J gene lost 4 bases, with 5 bases spanning the gap. The CDR3, as DNA: TGCAGCGTTGAATCGTCCTATGGCTACACCTTC. Translation gives CSVESSYGYTF.